This T cell receptor (beta chain) appears in the sequencing data of a study of Ad26.COV2.S vaccination and SARS-CoV-2 variants. Study details: The authors gave Ad26.COV2.S intramuscularly, either once or twice 56 days apart. Notes on the study in general: Similar non-spike TCR breadth was seen in vaccine and placebo recipients.

Details on this clone: The antigen remains unidentified.

Treatment reported: about 20 received Ad26.COV2.S at low or high dose, single or two shots; about 5 received placebo; per-sample allocation not given. Each sample was drawn 63 days after the first injection (of vaccine or placebo). Data came from immunoSEQ multiplex PCR; TCRdb stores just in-frame clones and leaves some out. Counted here are about 440,000 clones, 87% occurring once; the ten biggest clones make up about 13%. This TCR came from a person between 18 and 59 years old who received the Ad26.COV2.S COVID-19 vaccine or a placebo. Sequences were derived from peripheral blood, sampled in a trial of Ad26.COV2.S vaccine versus placebo.

The CDR3 region is CASGDSLSLGYTF. CDR3 DNA: TGTGCCAGCGGAGACAGTCTATCCCTCGGCTACACCTTC. The chain is built from TRBV5-6 and TRBJ1-2; weak D call: TRBD1 (5 bases). The V gene lost 7 bases and the J gene lost 8 bases, with 18 bases spanning the gap. This CDR3 has 13 residues. Germline CDR1 is SGHDT and CDR2 is YYEEEE.